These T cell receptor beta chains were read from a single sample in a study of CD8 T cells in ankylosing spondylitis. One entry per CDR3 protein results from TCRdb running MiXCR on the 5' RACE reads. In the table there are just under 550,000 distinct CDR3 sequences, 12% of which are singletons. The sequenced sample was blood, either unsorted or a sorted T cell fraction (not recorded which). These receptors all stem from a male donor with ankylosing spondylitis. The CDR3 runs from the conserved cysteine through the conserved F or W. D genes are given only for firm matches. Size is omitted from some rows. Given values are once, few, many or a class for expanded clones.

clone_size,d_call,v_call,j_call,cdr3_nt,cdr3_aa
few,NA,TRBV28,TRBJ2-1,TGTGCCAGCACCGAGGAACTAGCTGCCTACAATGAGCAGTTCTTC,CASTEELAAYNEQFF
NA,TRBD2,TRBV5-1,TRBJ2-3,TGCGCCAGCAGCGTGGGACTAGCGGGAGTTGTAGATACGCAGTATTTT,CASSVGLAGVVDTQYF
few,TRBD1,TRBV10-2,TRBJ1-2,TGCGCCAGCAGTGGTCCCGGGACAGAGAAAGGGGGCTACACCTTC,CASSGPGTEKGGYTF
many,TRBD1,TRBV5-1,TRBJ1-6,TGCGCCAGCAGCCGAGACGGGACAGGGGATTCACCCCTCCACTTT,CASSRDGTGDSPLHF
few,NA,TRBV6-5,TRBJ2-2,TGTGCCAGCAGTTACTTCACCGCAACGGACGGGGAGCTGTTTTTT,CASSYFTATDGELFF
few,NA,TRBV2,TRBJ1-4,TGTGCCAGCCGCTCCCCCAGGGTTGGGCCACAACGTTTAGGTGAAAAACTGTTTTTT,CASRSPRVGPQRLGEKLFF
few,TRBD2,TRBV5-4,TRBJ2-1,TGTGCCGGCAGCTTCGGGACTAGCGGGAGCTATGAGCAGTTCTTC,CAGSFGTSGSYEQFF
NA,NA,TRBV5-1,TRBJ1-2,TGCGCCAGCAGAACAACAGGGCGGATCGATGGCTACACCTTC,CASRTTGRIDGYTF
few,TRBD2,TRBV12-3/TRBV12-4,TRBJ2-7,TGTGCCAGCAGTTTTCAGGCTAGCGGGGCCACCTACGAGCAGTACTTC,CASSFQASGATYEQYF
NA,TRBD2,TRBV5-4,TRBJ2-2,TGTGCCAGCTCCAAGTCCCTAGCGGGAGAGATAAACACCGGGGAGCTGTTTTTT,CASSKSLAGEINTGELFF
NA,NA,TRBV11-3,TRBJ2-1,TGTGCCAGCAGCTTTCCCCCCGGGGTCGCCTACAATGAGCAGTTCTTC,CASSFPPGVAYNEQFF
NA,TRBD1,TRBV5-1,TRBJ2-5,TGCGCCAGCAGCGACACAGGGGGCGGTGAGACCCAGTACTTC,CASSDTGGGETQYF
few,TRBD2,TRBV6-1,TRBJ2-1,TGTGCCAGCAGTGAGGGAGCGGGAGTGGTCAATGAGCAGTTCTTC,CASSEGAGVVNEQFF
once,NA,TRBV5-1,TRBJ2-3,TGCGCCAGCAGCTTGGAGGGGGCGAGCGGGAGAGGCGGCCCAGATACGCAGTATTTT,CASSLEGASGRGGPDTQYF
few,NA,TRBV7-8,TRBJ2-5,TGTGCCAGCAGCTTTGGGGACTTTCTTTACGAGACCCAGTACTTC,CASSFGDFLYETQYF
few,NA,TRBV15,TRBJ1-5,TGTGCCACCAGCAGAGAAGGCCGCAATCAGCCCCAGCATTTT,CATSREGRNQPQHF
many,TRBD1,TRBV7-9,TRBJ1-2,TGTGCCAGCAGCTTCTCCGGGACAGGGGATCGTGGCGGCTACACCTTC,CASSFSGTGDRGGYTF
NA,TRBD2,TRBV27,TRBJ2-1,TGTGCCAGCAGTCTCAGCGGGAGCCTCTACAATGAGCAGTTCTTC,CASSLSGSLYNEQFF
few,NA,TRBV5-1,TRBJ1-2,TGCGCCAGCAGCTTAGACGGCAGGGGCGTCTATGGCTACACCTTC,CASSLDGRGVYGYTF
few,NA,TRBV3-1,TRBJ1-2,TGTGCCAGCAGCCACAGGGACCGTGATCGCTACACCTTC,CASSHRDRDRYTF
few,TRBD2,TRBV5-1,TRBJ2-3,TGCGCCAGCAGTTGGCTAGCGGGAGACGCAGATACGCAGTATTTT,CASSWLAGDADTQYF
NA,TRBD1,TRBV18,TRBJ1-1,TGTGCCAGCTCACCACCCCCGGGACAGGGGAACGGTGAAGCTTTCTTT,CASSPPPGQGNGEAFF
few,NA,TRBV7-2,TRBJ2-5,TGTGCCAGCAGCTTAGGGGCGGCCGAACAAGAGACCCAGTACTTC,CASSLGAAEQETQYF
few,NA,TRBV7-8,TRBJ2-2,TGTGCCAGCAGCTTAGTTCAGGGGAGTCTCGCCGGGGAGCTGTTTTTT,CASSLVQGSLAGELFF
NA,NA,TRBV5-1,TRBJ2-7,TGCGCCAGCAGCATCCGAACTAGAAACGAGCAGTACTTC,CASSIRTRNEQYF
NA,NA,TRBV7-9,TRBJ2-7,TGTGCCAGCATCGGATATGGACAGTACTTC,CASIGYGQYF
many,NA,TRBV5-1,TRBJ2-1,TGCGCCAGTACACAGGGTTACAATGAGCAGTTCTTC,CASTQGYNEQFF
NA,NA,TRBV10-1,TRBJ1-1,TGCGCCAGCAGTGATTATCGAGAGGCTGAAGCTTTCTTT,CASSDYREAEAFF
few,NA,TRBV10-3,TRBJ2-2,TGTGCCATCAGTGAGTCAGTCGGCAAGCAGAACACCGGGGAGCTGTTTTTT,CAISESVGKQNTGELFF
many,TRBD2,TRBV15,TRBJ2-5,TGTGCCACCAGCCCGCGGACTAGCGGGAGCGGAGAGACCCAGTACTTC,CATSPRTSGSGETQYF
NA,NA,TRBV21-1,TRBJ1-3,TGTGCCCGAGGGGGTATCAGGAACACCATATATTTT,CARGGIRNTIYF
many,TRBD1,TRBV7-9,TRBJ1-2,TGTGCCAGCAGCCGAGACAGGGGATCTAACTATGGCTACACCTTC,CASSRDRGSNYGYTF
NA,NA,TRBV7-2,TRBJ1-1,TGTGCCAGCAGCCCGGGGGGCCGGAATGTACCTGAAGCTTTCTTT,CASSPGGRNVPEAFF
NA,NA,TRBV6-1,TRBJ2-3,TGTGCCAGCAGGCCGGTGGGGGGTACAGATACGCAGTATTTT,CASRPVGGTDTQYF
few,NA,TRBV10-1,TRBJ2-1,TGCGCCAGCAGTGAGAGGCCCAGCCCCCGGGTGAATGAGCAGTTCTTC,CASSERPSPRVNEQFF
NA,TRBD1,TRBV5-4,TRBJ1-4,TGTGCCAGCAGCCTAACCACAGGGGACAATGAAAAACTGTTTTTT,CASSLTTGDNEKLFF
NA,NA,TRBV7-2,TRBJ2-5,TGTGCCAGCAGCCTTGCAAAGGGAAAAGAGACCCAGTACTTC,CASSLAKGKETQYF